The rows below give T cell receptor beta chains drawn from one sample of a study of cytomegalovirus exposure and HLA in healthy donors. Repertoires were generated with immunoSEQ multiplex PCR, while TCRdb's copy carries only in-frame clones and drops some. Of some 110,000 clones listed, 81% were seen once; the top ten hold under 5%. What was sequenced was PBMCs. These receptors originate from a woman in her twenties or thirties in good health and CMV-seronegative. Both conserved end residues are part of each CDR3. Fields, in order: clone size, J gene, D gene, V gene, CDR3 protein, CDR3 DNA. The D gene is left open where the match is weak. Only part of the rows carry a size: once, few, many, or a class if the clone is expanded.

size: .; J: TRBJ1-4; D: .; V: TRBV6-4; CDR3: CASRRRWRNEKLFF; DNA: TGTGCCAGCAGGCGGCGCTGGCGCAATGAAAAACTGTTTTTT
size: .; J: TRBJ1-5; D: .; V: TRBV4-1; CDR3: CASSQAEGGQPQHF; DNA: TGCGCCAGCAGCCAAGCTGAGGGAGGTCAGCCCCAGCATTTT
size: .; J: TRBJ2-3; D: TRBD1; V: TRBV11-2; CDR3: CASSPLGGQGRGRTDTQYF; DNA: TGTGCCAGCAGCCCCCTCGGTGGACAGGGGCGAGGGCGGACAGATACGCAGTATTTT
size: once; J: TRBJ1-2; D: .; V: TRBV7-9; CDR3: CSSSPWGGDRGYTF; DNA: TGTTCCAGCAGCCCATGGGGGGGGGACCGTGGCTACACCTTC
size: .; J: TRBJ2-2; D: TRBD1; V: TRBV18; CDR3: CASSTDRKNTGELFF; DNA: TGTGCCAGCTCGACGGACAGGAAGAACACCGGGGAGCTGTTTTTT
size: .; J: TRBJ1-3; D: .; V: TRBV5-6; CDR3: CASGGASGNTIYF; DNA: TGTGCCAGCGGGGGGGCCTCTGGAAACACCATATATTTT
size: once; J: TRBJ1-1; D: .; V: TRBV18; CDR3: CASSRRGGDTEAFF; DNA: TGTGCCAGCTCACGACGGGGGGGCGATACTGAAGCTTTCTTT
size: .; J: TRBJ2-5; D: .; V: TRBV21-1; CDR3: CASSKGYWRALIKETQYF; DNA: TGTGCCAGCAGCAAAGGTTATTGGCGCGCACTAATCAAAGAGACCCAGTACTTC
size: .; J: TRBJ2-1; D: TRBD2; V: TRBV19; CDR3: CASSIAGGPDEQFF; DNA: TGTGCCAGTAGTATAGCGGGAGGGCCCGATGAGCAGTTCTTC
size: .; J: TRBJ2-1; D: .; V: TRBV6-5; CDR3: CASGGAPFGDEQFF; DNA: TGTGCCAGCGGGGGGGCTCCCTTTGGAGATGAGCAGTTCTTC
size: .; J: TRBJ2-7; D: .; V: TRBV7-9; CDR3: CASSSPASRGEQYF; DNA: TGTGCCAGCAGCTCCCCGGCTAGTAGGGGCGAGCAGTACTTC
size: .; J: TRBJ1-1; D: .; V: TRBV6-5; CDR3: CASSYGRGTEAFF; DNA: TGTGCCAGCAGTTACGGTCGCGGCACTGAAGCTTTCTTT
size: .; J: TRBJ2-1; D: TRBD2; V: TRBV7-9; CDR3: CASSSPGTSYNEQFF; DNA: TGTGCCAGCAGCTCACCCGGGACTAGCTACAATGAGCAGTTCTTC
size: few; J: TRBJ2-1; D: TRBD2; V: TRBV7-2; CDR3: CASSLGLAGVNEQFF; DNA: TGTGCCAGCAGCTTAGGACTAGCGGGAGTCAATGAGCAGTTCTTC
size: .; J: TRBJ1-1; D: TRBD1; V: TRBV28; CDR3: CASNPAGGGTEAFF; DNA: TGTGCCAGCAACCCAGCAGGGGGTGGGACTGAAGCTTTCTTT
size: .; J: TRBJ2-5; D: .; V: TRBV5-1; CDR3: CASSPPPDQETQYF; DNA: TGCGCCAGCAGCCCGCCGCCAGATCAAGAGACCCAGTACTTC
size: .; J: TRBJ2-1; D: .; V: TRBV10-2; CDR3: CASSDARRTYNEQFF; DNA: TGCGCCAGCAGTGACGCCAGGAGGACCTACAATGAGCAGTTCTTC
size: few; J: TRBJ2-7; D: .; V: TRBV7-9; CDR3: CASSLGAYEQYF; DNA: TGTGCCAGCAGCCTCGGGGCCTACGAGCAGTACTTC
size: .; J: TRBJ2-1; D: TRBD1; V: TRBV27; CDR3: CASREQGAYNEQFF; DNA: TGTGCCAGCAGGGAACAGGGGGCTTACAATGAGCAGTTCTTC
size: few; J: TRBJ2-3; D: .; V: TRBV28; CDR3: CASSPGGPTDTQYF; DNA: TGTGCCAGCAGCCCCGGAGGGCCGACAGATACGCAGTATTTT
size: .; J: TRBJ2-7; D: TRBD2; V: TRBV6-1; CDR3: CASSGAGGIHEQYF; DNA: TGTGCCAGCAGTGGAGCGGGGGGAATCCACGAGCAGTACTTC
size: .; J: TRBJ2-1; D: TRBD2; V: TRBV9; CDR3: CASSAALAGLYNEQFF; DNA: TGTGCCAGCAGCGCGGCTCTAGCGGGGTTATACAATGAGCAGTTCTTC
size: medium-sized; J: TRBJ2-7; D: TRBD2; V: TRBV11-2; CDR3: CASSLTSGSYEQYF; DNA: TGTGCCAGCAGCTTAACTAGCGGCTCCTACGAGCAGTACTTC
size: .; J: TRBJ1-5; D: .; V: TRBV11-3; CDR3: CASSLIVPRAHREKPQHF; DNA: TGTGCCAGCAGCTTAATAGTCCCGAGGGCTCACAGGGAAAAGCCCCAGCATTTT
size: few; J: TRBJ1-5; D: TRBD1; V: TRBV28; CDR3: CASDKAGGGQPQHF; DNA: TGTGCCAGCGATAAGGCAGGGGGTGGTCAGCCCCAGCATTTT
size: .; J: TRBJ2-2; D: TRBD2; V: TRBV14; CDR3: CASSLTWTSGRENTGELFF; DNA: TGTGCCAGCAGCCTAACCTGGACTAGCGGGAGGGAGAACACCGGGGAGCTGTTTTTT
size: .; J: TRBJ1-5; D: .; V: TRBV10-1; CDR3: CASSESGGPQHF; DNA: TGCGCCAGCAGTGAGTCAGGGGGGCCCCAGCATTTT
size: .; J: TRBJ2-7; D: TRBD2; V: TRBV5-4; CDR3: CASSSSTSGIYEQYF; DNA: TGTGCCAGCAGCTCCTCGACTAGCGGGATATACGAGCAGTACTTC
size: .; J: TRBJ1-1; D: TRBD1; V: TRBV25-1; CDR3: CASSDRQGALNTEAFF; DNA: TGTGCCAGCAGTGATCGACAGGGGGCCCTGAACACTGAAGCTTTCTTT
size: .; J: TRBJ2-2; D: TRBD2; V: TRBV7-9; CDR3: CSSSPPGLAETGELFF; DNA: TGTTCCAGCAGCCCACCGGGACTAGCGGAGACCGGGGAGCTGTTTTTT
size: .; J: TRBJ1-2; D: TRBD1; V: TRBV7-9; CDR3: CASSGGQGPVYGYTF; DNA: TGTGCCAGCAGCGGAGGACAGGGGCCTGTCTATGGCTACACCTTC
size: .; J: TRBJ1-4; D: .; V: TRBV28; CDR3: CASSFGGGDEKLFF; DNA: TGTGCCAGCAGTTTCGGGGGAGGAGATGAAAAACTGTTTTTT
size: .; J: TRBJ1-5; D: .; V: TRBV28; CDR3: CASSLTPVGNQPQHF; DNA: TGTGCCAGCAGTTTAACACCCGTGGGCAATCAGCCCCAGCATTTT
size: .; J: TRBJ1-1; D: .; V: TRBV6-5; CDR3: CASSPTQTEAFF; DNA: TGTGCCAGCAGCCCTACCCAAACTGAAGCTTTCTTT
size: .; J: TRBJ1-5; D: .; V: TRBV7-9; CDR3: CASSPSGDQPQHF; DNA: TGTGCCAGCAGCCCGTCAGGGGATCAGCCCCAGCATTTT
size: once; J: TRBJ2-7; D: .; V: TRBV7-2; CDR3: CASSLAGGQFNEQYF; DNA: TGTGCCAGCAGCTTAGCCGGGGGACAGTTCAACGAGCAGTACTTC
size: .; J: TRBJ2-7; D: .; V: TRBV27; CDR3: CASSLAVTYEQYF; DNA: TGTGCCAGCAGTTTAGCGGTTACCTACGAGCAGTACTTC
size: .; J: TRBJ2-7; D: .; V: TRBV27; CDR3: CASSPKGLPYEQYF; DNA: TGTGCCAGCAGTCCCAAGGGACTGCCCTACGAGCAGTACTTC
size: .; J: TRBJ2-5; D: .; V: TRBV9; CDR3: CASSTRDYQETQYF; DNA: TGTGCCAGCAGCACCCGGGACTACCAAGAGACCCAGTACTTC
size: .; J: TRBJ1-2; D: .; V: TRBV28; CDR3: CASSFYVSGYTF; DNA: TGTGCCAGCAGTTTCTACGTCTCAGGCTACACCTTC
size: .; J: TRBJ2-7; D: TRBD2; V: TRBV5-6; CDR3: CASSERGAGERYEQYF; DNA: TGTGCCAGCAGCGAACGCGGGGCGGGAGAGCGCTACGAGCAGTACTTC
size: .; J: TRBJ2-5; D: TRBD1; V: TRBV5-1; CDR3: CASTIMPGQQETQYF; DNA: TGCGCCAGCACGATAATGCCGGGACAGCAAGAGACCCAGTACTTC
size: .; J: TRBJ2-7; D: .; V: TRBV15; CDR3: CATSRDVWRAEQYF; DNA: TGTGCCACCAGCAGAGATGTCTGGCGGGCCGAGCAGTACTTC
size: .; J: TRBJ2-2; D: TRBD2; V: TRBV6-6; CDR3: CASRTSGRGAGELFF; DNA: TGTGCCAGCAGAACTAGCGGGAGAGGGGCCGGGGAGCTGTTTTTT
size: .; J: TRBJ1-5; D: TRBD1; V: TRBV6-6; CDR3: CASSAGQVNQPQHF; DNA: TGTGCCAGCAGCGCAGGACAGGTCAATCAGCCCCAGCATTTT
size: once; J: TRBJ2-7; D: .; V: TRBV7-2; CDR3: CASSLDGGPYEQYF; DNA: TGTGCCAGCAGCTTAGACGGGGGACCCTACGAGCAGTACTTC
size: .; J: TRBJ2-7; D: .; V: TRBV7-2; CDR3: CASSQRVGLEQYF; DNA: TGTGCCAGCAGTCAAAGGGTGGGACTCGAGCAGTACTTC
size: .; J: TRBJ2-1; D: TRBD2; V: TRBV19; CDR3: CASRATSGISSSYNEQFF; DNA: TGTGCCAGTAGAGCGACTAGCGGGATCTCCAGCTCCTACAATGAGCAGTTCTTC